This T cell receptor (beta chain) was profiled in a study of blood T cell repertoires in COVID-19. Study-level background: Researchers got acute and convalescent COVID-19 samples from the United States, Italy and Spain. T cells, B-cell-depleted T cells, or PBMCs supplied cDNA or gDNA.

Authors' analysis steps: Amplification of reference gene primers provided the estimated nucleated cell counts. The repertoire was sequenced with immunoSEQ multiplex PCR; TCRdb's copy has only in-frame clones and lacks some. That table supplies the V and J calls and clone size; D and trimming were determined from the DNA. The data contain fewer than 150,000 clones, around nine tenths of them singletons. The CDR3 is 14 residues long. Germline V gives CDR1 MNHEY, CDR2 SVGEGT. V was trimmed by 4 bases and J by 1 base, leaving 10 bases between them. The sequenced material came from peripheral blood. The chain couples TRBV6-2 or TRBV6-3 to TRBJ1-1, with unresolved D. The receptor's source is a man aged 50 or older with active or convalescent COVID-19. CDR3 nucleotides: TGTGCCAGCAGTTTTCCGGGATCGAACACTGAAGCTTTCTTT. Translating it yields CASSFPGSNTEAFF.